Sequencing of this T cell receptor (beta chain) was carried out in a study of CD8+ T cells in alopecia areata. Study outcomes and limitations: Compared with normal scalp, lesional scalp had higher clonality and more expanded CD8+ clones. Although TCR sharing was seen in mice, sharing across patients was less clear, possibly for HLA-related reasons.

Germline V lookup: CDR1 SGHDN, CDR2 FVKESK. The V end lost 1 base, the J end lost 5 bases, and 9 bases lay between the germline ends. CDR3 size: 14 residues. The sequencing template was cDNA reverse transcribed from extracted RNA. Clones were read by immunoSEQ multiplex PCR, and TCRdb kept only the in-frame ones, dropping some. Altogether about 150,000 clones are present, approximately 87% being singletons, with the ten largest covering more than 12%. Regarding this clone: Antigen: not known.

It was from PBMCs that CD4+ and CD8+ T cells were sorted. The sequenced sample was CD8+ T cells sorted from blood, obtained at week 0. V is TRBV14 and J is TRBJ1-5; D remains ambiguous. This sequence was found in a human donor with alopecia areata. The CDR3 is CASSQVGRDQPQHF. CDR3 DNA: TGTGCCAGCAGCCAAGTAGGGCGGGATCAGCCCCAGCATTTT.